A single sample is the source of the 12 T cell receptor beta chains below, sequenced in a study of cytomegalovirus exposure and HLA in healthy donors. The PCR contained 60 Vbeta and 13 Jbeta primers. Profiling relied on immunoSEQ multiplex PCR, and the TCRdb table lists in-frame clones only, not all of them. The data contain 140,000 to 150,000 clones, 80% of them singletons. Sequenced sample: PBMCs. These TCRs come from a man in his forties in good health and CMV-seronegative.

With regard to this clone: The junction shows a germline mismatch at one end, possibly a read error. V usage is TRBV7-9 and J usage is TRBJ2-5, with 7 bases fitting TRBD2. The CDR3 is 11 residues long. Germline V lookup: CDR1 SEHNR, CDR2 FQNEAQ (reference sequence). CDR3 in DNA: TGTCCCAGCAGCTTAGCGCGGGAGCAGTACTTC. Translating it yields CPSSLAREQYF.

This clone was seen once. J is TRBJ1-1 and V is TRBV27; tentatively, D is TRBD1 (5 bases). The germline V and J ends were trimmed by 6 bases and 10 bases, with 18 bases remaining between them. Germline CDR1 MNHEY, CDR2 SMNVEV (reference sequence). The CDR3 covers 13 residues. The CDR3 DNA is TGTGCCAGCAGCCTCTGGGGCGGGGTTCGAGCTTTCTTT. Protein: CASSLWGGVRAFF.

This chain links TRBV6-4 with TRBJ2-1; TRBD2 aligns across 10 bases. With V trimmed by 6 bases and J by 8 bases, 10 bases remained unmatched. Per germline, CDR1 MRHNA and CDR2 SNTAGT. CDR3 length: 15 amino acids. CDR3 region: CASRKTGAGGHEQFF. The CDR3 DNA sequence: TGTGCCAGCAGGAAGACTGGAGCGGGGGGGCATGAGCAGTTCTTC.

V gene TRBV7-3 combines with J gene TRBJ2-3; 7 bases line up with TRBD1. V was clipped by 2 bases and J by 2 bases; unmatched bases: 4. The V gene's germline CDR1 is SGHTA and CDR2 FQGTGA. The CDR3 extends over 15 amino acids. CDR3 region: CASSLAGGPTDTQYF. DNA for the CDR3: TGTGCCAGCAGCTTAGCAGGGGGACCCACAGATACGCAGTATTTT. The whole variable domain, filled in from reference TRBV7-3 and TRBJ2-3, reads GAGVSQTPSNKVTEKGKYVELRCDPISGHTALYWYRQSLGQGPEFLIYFQGTGAADDSGLPNDRFFAVRPEGSVSTLKIQRTERGDSAVYLCASSLAGGPTDTQYFGPGTRLTVL.

CDR3 region: CASSLPGQQNYGYTF. The CDR3, as DNA: TGTGCCAGCAGCTTGCCGGGACAGCAGAACTATGGCTACACCTTC. This chain joins TRBV13 and TRBJ1-2; TRBD1 matches 7 bases. The CDR3 length is 15 residues. The junction had 6 bases not matched to a gene; V was cut back by 3 bases and J by 2 bases. CDR1 PRHDT and CDR2 FYEKMQ come from the germline V gene (reference sequence).

V gene TRBV7-9 combines with J gene TRBJ2-5; D not resolved. Trimming shortened V by 3 bases and J by 0 bases, and 8 bases separated the two germline ends. Germline V lookup: CDR1 SEHNR, CDR2 FQNEAQ (reference sequence). The length of the CDR3 is 14 residues. The CDR3 nucleotides read TGTGCCAGCAGCTTCTCCGGTAACCAAGAGACCCAGTACTTC. Encoded protein: CASSFSGNQETQYF. Full variable domain (remainder filled in from reference TRBV7-9 and TRBJ2-5): DTGVSQNPRHKITKRGQNVTFRCDPISEHNRLYWYRQTLGQGPEFLTYFQNEAQLEKSRLLSDRFSAERPKGSFSTLEIQRTEQGDSAMYLCASSFSGNQETQYFGPGTRLLVL.

The CDR3 sequence: CASSYYAGGNTEAFF. Written as DNA, the CDR3 is TGTGCCAGCAGTTACTACGCAGGGGGGAACACTGAAGCTTTCTTT. The chain has TRBV6-5 and TRBJ1-1; 7 positions agree with TRBD1. Germline-derived CDR1 and CDR2 are MNHEY and SVGAGI. This CDR3 comprises 15 residues. The trim removed 1 base at V and 1 base at J, leaving 3 bases unmatched.

The chain joins TRBV4-1 to TRBJ2-6; TRBD1 agrees at 9 bases. This CDR3 has 17 amino acids. Germline V CDR1 and CDR2: MGHRA, YSYEKL. V was clipped by 2 bases and J by 0 bases; unmatched bases: 2. CDR3 in amino acids: CASSQRTGDSGANVLTF. The CDR3 nucleotides are TGCGCCAGCAGCCAACGGACAGGGGACTCTGGGGCCAACGTCCTGACTTTC.

The gene calls are TRBV7-9 and TRBJ1-2; 7 bases agree with TRBD1. This CDR3 has 15 amino acids. Germline V gives CDR1 SEHNR, CDR2 FQNEAQ (reference sequence). V lost 5 bases and J lost 4; bases outside the gene matches: 10. The CDR3, as DNA: TGTGCCAGCAGCGAACCTGCAAGGGGGCCCTATGGCTACACCTTC. This gives the protein CASSEPARGPYGYTF.

This clone was observed a few times. This chain uses TRBV6-5 with TRBJ2-1, with a possible D match to TRBD2 (5 bases). CDR1 is MNHEY, CDR2 SVGAGI, per germline. The CDR3 sequence is 16 residues long. The V end was cut by 3 bases, the J end by 3 bases, with 15 bases between. The CDR3 sequence: CASSYGPPGSYNEQFF. The CDR3 region has the DNA TGTGCCAGCAGTTATGGCCCTCCGGGGAGCTACAATGAGCAGTTCTTC.

The V gene is TRBV5-5, the J gene TRBJ1-2, with no clear D. The germline gives CDR1 SGHKS, CDR2 YYEKEE (reference sequence). The CDR3 spans 15 residues. V lost 0 bases and J 4 bases, leaving 13 bases between the germline ends. Written as DNA, the CDR3 is TGTGCCAGCAGCTTGGATTACCTCACCAGCTATGGCTACACCTTC. Its translation is CASSLDYLTSYGYTF.

This chain links TRBV4-3 with TRBJ1-4, with 9 bases lining up with TRBD1. Germline CDR1 is LGHNA and CDR2 is YSLEER. The CDR3 has 15 residues. Germline trimming cut 2 bases from V and 5 bases from J; bases unmatched to any gene: 3. CDR3 nucleotide sequence: TGCGCCAGCAGCCAATATGGGACAGGGAATGAAAAACTGTTTTTT. It codes for CASSQYGTGNEKLFF.